The rows below give T cell receptor beta chains drawn from one sample of a study of blood T cell repertoires in COVID-19. TCRdb's table, derived via immunoSEQ multiplex PCR, lists solely in-frame clones and lacks some. The sample carries some 68,000 clones, about 90% recorded once. The sequenced material came from peripheral blood. The source of these receptors is a woman aged 45 to 65 with COVID-19, enrolled during active disease. The CDR3 runs from the conserved cysteine through the conserved F or W. D genes are given only for firm matches. Some rows mark clone size as missing; the rest say once, few, many or name a class of expanded clone.

size,D,J,V,CDR3,DNA
-,-,TRBJ2-4,TRBV7-2,CASSLSKNIQYF,TGTGCCAGCAGCTTATCAAAAAACATTCAGTACTTC
once,-,TRBJ2-1,TRBV2,CASSRDFSYNEQFF,TGTGCCAGCAGTAGGGACTTCTCCTACAATGAGCAGTTCTTC
-,TRBD2,TRBJ2-1,TRBV29-1,CSSNRAGESNEQFF,TGCAGCTCTAATCGGGCGGGAGAATCGAATGAGCAGTTCTTC
-,TRBD2,TRBJ2-2,TRBV24-1,CATSDLGSGTGGELFF,TGTGCCACCAGTGATTTAGGTAGCGGGACCGGCGGGGAGCTGTTTTTT
-,TRBD2,TRBJ2-1,TRBV10-1,CASSPAGLAGVPSNEQFF,TGCGCCAGCAGTCCCGCTGGACTAGCGGGGGTACCCTCGAATGAGCAGTTCTTC
-,TRBD2,TRBJ2-1,TRBV18,CASSQAGGYNEQFF,TGTGCCAGCTCACAAGCGGGAGGGTACAATGAGCAGTTCTTC
-,-,TRBJ2-7,TRBV7-6,CASSPDRNPTEQYF,TGTGCCAGCAGCCCGGACAGAAACCCTACCGAGCAGTACTTC
-,-,TRBJ2-7,TRBV6-2/TRBV6-3,CASSYGSEAYEQYF,TGTGCCAGCAGTTACGGATCCGAGGCCTACGAGCAGTACTTC
-,-,TRBJ2-4,TRBV2,CASTGGTENIQYF,TGTGCCAGCACAGGCGGGACAGAAAACATTCAGTACTTC
-,TRBD1,TRBJ1-3,TRBV6-5,CASSPTGGVRNTIYF,TGTGCCAGCAGTCCTACAGGGGGCGTTAGGAACACCATATATTTT
-,TRBD1,TRBJ1-1,TRBV5-1,CASSLDRGGEAFF,TGCGCCAGCAGCTTAGACAGGGGAGGTGAAGCTTTCTTT
few,-,TRBJ1-3,TRBV7-9,CASSFRGGLGSSGNTIYF,TGTGCCAGCAGCTTTAGGGGGGGCCTCGGCAGCTCTGGAAACACCATATATTTT
once,TRBD1,TRBJ2-1,TRBV18,CASSPGQVTYNEQFF,TGTGCCAGCTCCCCTGGACAGGTTACCTACAATGAGCAGTTCTTC
-,TRBD1,TRBJ2-1,TRBV7-9,CASSFSGTVYEQFF,TGTGCCAGCAGCTTTTCCGGGACAGTTTATGAGCAGTTCTTC
-,TRBD1,TRBJ2-7,TRBV18,CASSPGTGVQYEQYF,TGTGCCAGCTCACCCGGGACAGGGGTCCAATACGAGCAGTACTTC